These 6 T cell receptor beta chains came from one sample sequenced in a study of blood T cell repertoires in COVID-19. The data were produced by immunoSEQ multiplex PCR, yet TCRdb's version contains in-frame clones alone and is incomplete. The data contain a few hundred thousand clones, roughly 87% of them singletons. The sample taken for sequencing was PBMCs or T cells enriched from blood (not recorded which). The receptor source for this set is a woman in her twenties or thirties who had recovered from COVID-19.

The chain uses TRBV5-1 and TRBJ2-5; a weak D match, TRBD2 (6 bases). The germline gives CDR1 SGHRS, CDR2 YFSETQ. Trimming cost V 1 base and J 2 bases, with 15 bases left between them. The CDR3 covers 16 residues. The CDR3, as DNA: TGCGCCAGCAGCTTGCCGGAGGTCCGGGAGCAAGAGACCCAGTACTTC. It codes for CASSLPEVREQETQYF.

For the CDR3, the DNA is TGTGCCAGCCCCCACAGGAACACTGAAGCTTTCTTT. The encoded protein is CASPHRNTEAFF. The chain joins TRBV25-1 to TRBJ1-1, with D unclear. V lost 8 bases, J lost 1 base, and 8 bases lay in between. The CDR3 sequence is 12 residues long. Germline lookup yields CDR1 MGHDK and CDR2 SYGVNS.

V and J are TRBV28 and TRBJ2-3; 7 bases fit TRBD1. The CDR3 covers 14 residues. Per germline, CDR1 MDHEN and CDR2 SYDVKM. J was trimmed by 1 base and V by 5 bases; bases with no gene match: 3. CDR3 protein: CASSTTGGTDTQYF. The CDR3 bases are TGTGCCAGCAGTACAACAGGGGGCACAGATACGCAGTATTTT.

The chain combines TRBV13 with TRBJ1-2; TRBD1 aligns across 10 bases. Germline trimming cut 5 bases from V and 8 bases from J; bases unmatched to any gene: 8. The CDR3 covers 14 residues. The germline V gene has CDR1 PRHDT and CDR2 FYEKMQ (reference sequence). CDR3 residues: CASSRDRGSGGYTF. Here the CDR3 DNA reads TGTGCCAGCAGCCGGGACAGGGGATCAGGGGGCTACACCTTC.

The J gene is TRBJ2-3, the V gene TRBV9, with a weak D call TRBD2 (7 bases). The germline V gene encodes CDR1 SGDLS and CDR2 YYNGEE. Trimming shortened V by 1 base and J by 0 bases, and 12 bases separated the two germline ends. This CDR3 is 16 amino acids long. In DNA form, the CDR3 reads TGTGCCAGCAGCGTATCCGGGGGGCAGAGCACAGATACGCAGTATTTT. This translates into CASSVSGGQSTDTQYF.

This chain joins TRBV4-3 and TRBJ1-4; no clear D. The V gene lost 4 bases and the J gene lost 8 bases, with 23 bases spanning the gap. Germline assignment: CDR1 LGHNA and CDR2 YSLEER. The CDR3 has 17 residues. Written as DNA, the CDR3 is TGCGCCAGCAGCCGCAGCATAAACATCCGACATTCGGAAAAACTGTTTTTT. Protein: CASSRSINIRHSEKLFF.